These 7 T cell receptor beta chains share one sample of origin, sequenced in a study of blood T cell repertoires in COVID-19. Data came from immunoSEQ multiplex PCR; TCRdb stores just in-frame clones and leaves some out. The sample contains some 300,000 clones, roughly 87% of which appear only once. The sample comprised peripheral blood. These receptors came from a young man with active or convalescent COVID-19.

The gene calls are TRBV9 and TRBJ2-1; TRBD2 might be the D (5 bases). The germline V gene has CDR1 SGDLS and CDR2 YYNGEE. Trimming shortened V by 0 bases and J by 7 bases, and 8 bases separated the two germline ends. This CDR3 region has 13 residues. CDR3 coding DNA: TGTGCCAGCAGCGTAGTGGACTCGAATGAGCAGTTCTTC. Translation gives CASSVVDSNEQFF.

The chain joins TRBV4-1 to TRBJ1-1; weak D call: TRBD1 (6 bases). Trimming stripped 2 bases from V and 2 bases from J, with 15 bases between. Germline CDR1 reads MGHRA; CDR2 reads YSYEKL. The CDR3 has 16 residues. The CDR3 here is CASSQRPDRQNTEAFF. The CDR3 DNA is TGCGCCAGCAGCCAACGACCAGACAGGCAAAACACTGAAGCTTTCTTT.

CDR3 coding DNA: TGTGCCAGCTGGCTAGCGGGGGTCGGGGAGCTGTTTTTT. Its translation: CASWLAGVGELFF. This chain uses TRBV2 with TRBJ2-2; 10 nucleotides match TRBD2. V lost 8 bases to trimming and J lost 7 bases; unmatched junction nucleotides: 4. There are 13 residues in the CDR3. Germline assignment: CDR1 SNHLY and CDR2 FYNNEI.

This clone was counted a single time. The chain joins TRBV5-1 to TRBJ2-7; D may be TRBD1 (6 bases). The length of the CDR3 is 12 residues. V lost 4 bases, J lost 6 bases, and 11 bases lay in between. CDR1 SGHRS and CDR2 YFSETQ come from the germline V gene. The CDR3 spells CASSLGQSEQYF. The CDR3 DNA follows: TGCGCCAGCAGCCTCGGACAGAGCGAGCAGTACTTC.

This clone was seen more than once but under ten times. The V gene is TRBV11-3, the J gene TRBJ2-2, with 12 bases aligning to TRBD1. The V segment lost 3 bases and the J segment 6 bases; nucleotides outside the gene matches: 11. The CDR3 extends over 18 amino acids. The germline gives CDR1 SGHNT, CDR2 YENEEA. The CDR3 protein is CASSFTTGTGGPSGELFF. Written as DNA, the CDR3 is TGTGCCAGCAGCTTTACCACCGGGACAGGGGGCCCTTCCGGGGAGCTGTTTTTT.

J is TRBJ1-6 and V is TRBV6-6, with TRBD1 identical over 8 bases. Per germline, CDR1 MNHNY and CDR2 SVGAGI (reference sequence). CDR3 length: 16 residues. Trimming cost V 0 bases and J 7 bases; bases outside gene matches: 5. The CDR3: CASSYSPGQDNSPLHF. The CDR3 DNA is TGTGCCAGCAGTTACTCGCCGGGACAGGACAATTCACCCCTCCACTTT.

The V and J genes are TRBV30 and TRBJ1-2; D unclear. The germline CDR1 and CDR2 sequences are GTSNPN and SVGIG (reference sequence). The CDR3 runs 16 residues. The V end lost 0 bases, the J end lost 1 base, and 15 bases lay between the germline ends. The CDR3 spells CAWSVPPLLYNYGYTF. Here the CDR3 DNA reads TGTGCCTGGAGTGTCCCCCCCCTCCTTTATAACTATGGCTACACCTTC.